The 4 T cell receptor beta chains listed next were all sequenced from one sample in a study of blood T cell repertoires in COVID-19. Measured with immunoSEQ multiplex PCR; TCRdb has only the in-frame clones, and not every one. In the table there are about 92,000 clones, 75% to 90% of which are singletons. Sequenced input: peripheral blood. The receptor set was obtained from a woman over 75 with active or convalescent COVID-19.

This CDR3 reads CATSDGQAAPNNEQFF. In DNA form, the CDR3 reads TGTGCCACCAGTGATGGTCAAGCGGCGCCAAACAATGAGCAGTTCTTC. The chain carries TRBV24-1 and TRBJ2-1; a possible D gene is TRBD2 (5 bases). There are 16 residues in the CDR3. V was clipped by 3 bases and J by 5 bases, with 16 bases between them. In germline, CDR1 is KGHDR, CDR2 SFDVKD.

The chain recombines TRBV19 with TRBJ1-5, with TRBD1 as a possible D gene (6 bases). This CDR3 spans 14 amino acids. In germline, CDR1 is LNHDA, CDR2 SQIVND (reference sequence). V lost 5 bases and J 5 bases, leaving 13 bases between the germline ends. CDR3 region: CASSPVGAYQPQHF. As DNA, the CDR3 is TGTGCCAGTAGTCCCGTGGGGGCTTATCAGCCCCAGCATTTT. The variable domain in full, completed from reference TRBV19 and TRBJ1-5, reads DGGITQSPKYLFRKEGQNVTLSCEQNLNHDAMYWYRQDPGQGLRLIYYSQIVNDFQKGDIAEGYSVSREKKESFPLTVTSAQKNPTAFYLCASSPVGAYQPQHFGDGTRLSIL.

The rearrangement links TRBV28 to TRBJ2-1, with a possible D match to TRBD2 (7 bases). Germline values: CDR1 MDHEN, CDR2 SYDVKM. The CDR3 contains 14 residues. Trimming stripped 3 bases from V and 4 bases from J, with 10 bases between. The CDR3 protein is CASSLGGLYNEQFF. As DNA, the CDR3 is TGTGCCAGCAGTTTGGGGGGGCTGTACAATGAGCAGTTCTTC.

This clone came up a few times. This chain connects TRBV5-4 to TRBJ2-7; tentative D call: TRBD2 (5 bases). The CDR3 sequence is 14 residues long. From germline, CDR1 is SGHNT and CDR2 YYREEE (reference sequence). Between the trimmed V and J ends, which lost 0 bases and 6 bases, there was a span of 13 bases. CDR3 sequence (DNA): TGTGCCAGCAGCTTGGGACTACCTCGGAGCGAGCAGTACTTC. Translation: CASSLGLPRSEQYF. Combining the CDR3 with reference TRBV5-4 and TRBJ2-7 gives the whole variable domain ETGVTQSPTHLIKTRGQQVTLRCSSQSGHNTVSWYQQALGQGPQFIFQYYREEENGRGNFPPRFSGLQFPNYSSELNVNALELDDSALYLCASSLGLPRSEQYFGPGTRLTVT.